Presented here are 21 T cell receptor beta chains from one specimen sequenced in a study of T cell responses to AZD1222 COVID-19 vaccine. Sequencing used immunoSEQ multiplex PCR; TCRdb keeps in-frame clones, though not all of them. The sample records roughly 160,000 clones, just over 90% being singletons. The sample here was peripheral blood, taken 28 days after the second AZD1222 dose. Receptors originate from an adult who received the AZD1222 COVID-19 vaccine.

This clone occurred once. The chain is built from TRBV19 and TRBJ1-4; 9 bases fit TRBD1. Germline V CDR1 and CDR2: LNHDA, SQIVND (reference sequence). Germline trimming cut 4 bases from V and 8 bases from J; bases unmatched to any gene: 2. The CDR3 spans 13 residues. In nucleotides, the CDR3 is TGTGCCAGTAGTAGGACAGGGGTCGAAAAACTGTTTTTT. Translating it yields CASSRTGVEKLFF.

J is TRBJ2-2 and V is TRBV20-1; D possibly matches TRBD1 or TRBD2 (5 bases each). This CDR3 region has 15 residues. Germline CDR1 and CDR2: DFQATT and SNEGSKA (reference sequence). Trimming left V 5 bases short and J 0 bases short, with 13 bases between. CDR3 region: CSAGGGAANTGELFF. CDR3 in DNA: TGCAGTGCTGGTGGGGGAGCTGCGAACACCGGGGAGCTGTTTTTT.

The chain recombines TRBV7-2 with TRBJ2-1, with 7 bases identical to TRBD2. Per the germline V gene, CDR1 is SGHTA and CDR2 is FQGNSA. This CDR3 is 16 amino acids long. Trimming cost V 5 bases and J 0 bases; bases outside gene matches: 7. The CDR3 reads CASSPRDYPSYNEQFF. CDR3 DNA: TGTGCCAGCAGCCCCCGGGACTATCCCTCCTACAATGAGCAGTTCTTC.

The genes are TRBV29-1 and TRBJ1-1; no firm D call. V was pared by 0 bases and J by 7 bases, with 9 bases between. This CDR3 has 12 amino acids. Looked up from germline, CDR1 is SQVTM and CDR2 is ANQGSEA. Written as DNA, the CDR3 is TGCAGCGTTGAAGATCTTTACAGTGAAGCTTTCTTT. This gives the protein CSVEDLYSEAFF.

The V call is TRBV3-1 (or the pseudogene TRBV3-2), the J call TRBJ2-7; 9 nucleotides line up with TRBD2. Germline trimming cut 6 bases from V and 4 bases from J; bases unmatched to any gene: 16. This CDR3 is 17 amino acids long. Germline loops: CDR1 LGHDT, CDR2 YNNKEL (reference sequence). The CDR3 reads CASSHTLSAGGPYEQYF. CDR3 in DNA: TGTGCCAGCAGTCACACTCTGTCAGCGGGGGGCCCATACGAGCAGTACTTC.

The CDR3 spells CASSRQGGNIQYF. In DNA form, the CDR3 reads TGTGCCAGCAGTCGACAGGGTGGAAACATTCAGTACTTC. This chain connects TRBV7-2 to TRBJ2-4; 7 nucleotides line up with TRBD1. After removal of 6 bases from V and 6 bases from J, the junction contained 5 bases not matched to a gene. Looked up from germline, CDR1 is SGHTA and CDR2 is FQGNSA. The CDR3 totals 13 residues. Looking up the rest from reference TRBV7-2 and TRBJ2-4 gives the full variable domain: GAGVSQSPSNKVTEKGKDVELRCDPISGHTALYWYRQSLGQGLEFLIYFQGNSAPDKSGLPSDRFSAERTGGSVSTLTIQRTQQEDSAVYLCASSRQGGNIQYFGAGTRLSVL.

This chain links TRBV5-4 with TRBJ1-1; the match to TRBD1 covers 9 bases. The trim removed 0 bases at V and 0 bases at J, leaving 6 bases unmatched. In germline, CDR1 is SGHNT, CDR2 YYREEE (reference sequence). The CDR3 length is 17 residues. CDR3 DNA: TGTGCCAGCAGCTTGGTGGGACAGGGAGCCCTGAACACTGAAGCTTTCTTT. This codes for CASSLVGQGALNTEAFF. The full variable domain, rest sourced from reference TRBV5-4 and TRBJ1-1, is ETGVTQSPTHLIKTRGQQVTLRCSSQSGHNTVSWYQQALGQGPQFIFQYYREEENGRGNFPPRFSGLQFPNYSSELNVNALELDDSALYLCASSLVGQGALNTEAFFGQGTRLTVV.

The rearrangement links TRBV10-1 to TRBJ1-1; D ambiguous. Germline CDR1 WNHNN, CDR2 SYGVQD (reference sequence). This CDR3 has 12 residues. Trimming cost V 4 bases and J 5 bases, with 8 bases left between them. CDR3 loop: CASSAFNTEAFF. Here the CDR3 DNA reads TGCGCCAGCAGTGCTTTCAATACTGAAGCTTTCTTT.

This clone showed up just once. The CDR3 loop is CAYSPGMLPYEQYF. DNA of the CDR3: TGTGCCTACTCTCCCGGGATGTTGCCGTACGAGCAGTACTTC. This chain uses TRBV30 with TRBJ2-7; TRBD2 is a possible D gene (5 bases). From germline, CDR1 is GTSNPN and CDR2 SVGIG (reference sequence). The CDR3 sequence is 14 residues long. Trimming pared 7 bases from V and 4 bases from J, leaving 20 bases between.

The table lists this clone with a count of one. The chain employs TRBV7-9 and TRBJ1-1; 12 positions match TRBD1. After removal of 2 bases from V and 4 bases from J, the junction contained 5 bases not matched to a gene. The CDR3 runs to 16 residues. Per the germline V gene, CDR1 is SEHNR and CDR2 is FQNEAQ (reference sequence). CDR3 residues: CASSLSGTGGGTEAFF. DNA for the CDR3: TGTGCCAGCAGCTTATCCGGGACAGGGGGCGGCACTGAAGCTTTCTTT. Combining the CDR3 with reference TRBV7-9 and TRBJ1-1 gives the whole variable domain DTGVSQNPRHKITKRGQNVTFRCDPISEHNRLYWYRQTLGQGPEFLTYFQNEAQLEKSRLLSDRFSAERPKGSFSTLEIQRTEQGDSAMYLCASSLSGTGGGTEAFFGQGTRLTVV.

The chain carries TRBV10-2 and TRBJ2-2; D not resolved. Trimming stripped 5 bases from V and 0 bases from J, with 10 bases between. The germline V gene has CDR1 WSHSY and CDR2 SAAADI. The CDR3 contains 15 residues. CDR3 DNA sequence: TGCGCCAGCAGTCGCACTGGGGCGAACACCGGGGAGCTGTTTTTT. Translation gives CASSRTGANTGELFF.

This clone was detected a few times. The V and J genes are TRBV19 and TRBJ2-1, with 13 positions matching TRBD2. The CDR3 has 17 amino acids. Trimming took 5 bases from V and 12 from J; bases not matched to a gene: 16. Germline V gene data show CDR1 as LNHDA and CDR2 as SQIVND (reference sequence). The CDR3 spells CASSLGLAGDTYRMQFF. CDR3 bases: TGTGCCAGTAGTTTAGGACTAGCGGGAGATACTTACAGGATGCAGTTCTTC.

This chain connects TRBV10-3 to TRBJ2-1; 9 bases line up with TRBD1. This CDR3 comprises 15 residues. The V gene end was trimmed by 6 bases and the J gene end by 8 bases; junction bases not matched to a gene: 11. The germline gives CDR1 ENHRY, CDR2 SYGVKD. The CDR3 region is CAISGTGSVIYEQFF. CDR3 in DNA: TGTGCCATCAGCGGGACAGGGTCTGTCATATATGAGCAGTTCTTC.

V usage is TRBV30 and J usage is TRBJ1-2, with TRBD1 identical over 8 bases. Per the germline V gene, CDR1 is GTSNPN and CDR2 is SVGIG (reference sequence). J lost 4 bases, V lost 2 bases, and 6 bases had no gene match. This CDR3 region has 14 residues. The CDR3 sequence is CAWSPDRGGYGYTF. The DNA for the CDR3 is TGTGCCTGGAGTCCTGACAGGGGTGGCTATGGCTACACCTTC.

The V call is TRBV15, the J call TRBJ1-3, with a weak D call TRBD1 (5 bases). From germline, CDR1 is LNHNV and CDR2 YYDKDF (reference sequence). With 5 bases removed from V and 3 bases from J, the gap between germline ends came to 20 bases. The CDR3 length is 17 residues. The CDR3 coding sequence is TGTGCCACCAGCCGAGGGAGGGCCGCGCAGGGTGGAAACACCATATATTTT. Encoded protein: CATSRGRAAQGGNTIYF.

This clone was counted once. The chain couples TRBV2 to TRBJ1-1; no definite D call. The germline V and J ends were trimmed by 6 bases and 0 bases, with 11 bases remaining between them. Germline CDR1 SNHLY, CDR2 FYNNEI. CDR3 length equals 14 residues. The CDR3 loop is CASSASQVNTEAFF. CDR3 coding DNA: TGTGCCAGCAGCGCAAGCCAGGTGAACACTGAAGCTTTCTTT.

V usage is TRBV2 and J usage is TRBJ2-5; D gene ambiguous. The CDR3 loop spans 13 amino acids. Germline CDR1 and CDR2: SNHLY and FYNNEI. Trimming took off 10 bases at V and 9 bases at J, with 21 bases between the two ends. Here the CDR3 reads CAIGRQRIVPQYF. The CDR3 DNA follows: TGTGCCATCGGCCGGCAGAGGATAGTTCCCCAGTACTTC.

CDR3 region: CASSVSSGSYNEQFF. In nucleotides, the CDR3 is TGTGCCAGCAGCGTCTCTAGCGGATCCTACAATGAGCAGTTCTTC. The chain uses TRBV9 and TRBJ2-1; 7 bases are a match to TRBD2. V was clipped by 2 bases and J by 1 base; unmatched bases: 3. This CDR3 comprises 15 residues. Germline V CDR1 and CDR2: SGDLS, YYNGEE.

V gene TRBV19 combines with J gene TRBJ1-1; 11 bases agree with TRBD1. Unmatched junction bases numbered 16, after V lost 5 bases and J lost 5 bases. This CDR3 spans 18 amino acids. Per the germline V gene, CDR1 is LNHDA and CDR2 is SQIVND (reference sequence). CDR3 coding DNA: TGTGCCAGTAGTGGTAGGACAGGGGGCGGCGGAGACGGTACTGAAGCTTTCTTT. This gives the protein CASSGRTGGGGDGTEAFF.

This clone was counted once. V usage is TRBV7-2 and J usage is TRBJ2-7; D possibly corresponds to TRBD1 (6 bases). Germline CDR1 and CDR2: SGHTA and FQGNSA. Between the trimmed V and J ends, which lost 5 bases and 3 bases, there was a span of 17 bases. The CDR3 sequence is 15 residues long. The CDR3 DNA reads as TGTGCCAGCAGCGACGGACAGCCCGCTTACTACGAGCAGTACTTC. Its translation: CASSDGQPAYYEQYF.

This chain uses TRBV4-3 with TRBJ1-2; 8 nucleotides agree with TRBD1. The V gene end was trimmed by 1 base and the J gene end by 6 bases; junction bases not matched to a gene: 22. This CDR3 is built from 20 residues. The germline V gene encodes CDR1 LGHNA and CDR2 YSLEER. Here the CDR3 reads CASSQGWGIGAGGRADGYTF. The DNA of the CDR3 is TGCGCCAGCAGCCAAGGTTGGGGTATCGGGGCAGGGGGCCGGGCCGATGGCTACACCTTC.